Below are 30 T cell receptor beta chains sequenced from a single sample in a study of T cells expressing NK-cell markers. TCRdb re-called the 5' RACE reads and shows each CDR3 protein once, DNA omitted. The sample's table shows about 460,000 distinct CDR3 sequences. The sample was blood T cells: a sorted CD56 or NKG2C T cell subset, CD4+ or CD8+ T cells, or bulk PBMC T cells (not recorded which). Receptors were obtained from a woman between 45 and 65 years old in good health.

This chain links TRBV5-1 with TRBJ2-7; TCRdb's D call, TRBD1, is unchecked because there is no DNA. CDR1 SGHRS and CDR2 YFSETQ come from the germline V gene. This CDR3 comprises 15 residues. CDR3 residues: CASRGGQGPSYEQYF.

The chain carries TRBV20-1 and TRBJ1-2. Germline V lookup: CDR1 DFQATT, CDR2 SNEGSKA (reference sequence). The CDR3 covers 15 residues. CDR3: CSARDSKNTNYGYTF.

The gene calls are TRBV12-3 or TRBV12-4 and TRBJ2-7; TCRdb's D call, TRBD2, is unchecked because there is no DNA. The CDR3 loop spans 16 amino acids. Here the CDR3 reads CASSPGLAGYSYEQYF.

V is TRBV9 and J is TRBJ2-3; TCRdb proposes TRBD2, but this gene call is untestable without DNA. The length of the CDR3 is 15 residues. Germline assignment: CDR1 SGDLS and CDR2 YYNGEE. The CDR3 loop reads CASSVVAGRTDTQYF. The variable domain in full, with the rest retrieved from reference TRBV9 and TRBJ2-3, is DSGVTQTPKHLITATGQRVTLRCSPRSGDLSVYWYQQSLDQGLQFLIQYYNGEERAKGNILERFSAQQFPDLHSELNLSSLELGDSALYFCASSVVAGRTDTQYFGPGTRLTVL.

This chain joins TRBV5-6 and TRBJ2-7; TCRdb's assignment of TRBD1 cannot be checked, as there is no DNA. Germline values: CDR1 SGHDT, CDR2 YYEEEE. The CDR3 totals 14 residues. The chain's CDR3 is CASSFGTGLYEQYF. The variable domain in full, completed from reference TRBV5-6 and TRBJ2-7, reads DAGVTQSPTHLIKTRGQQVTLRCSPKSGHDTVSWYQQALGQGPQFIFQYYEEEERQRGNFPDRFSGHQFPNYSSELNVNALLLGDSALYLCASSFGTGLYEQYFGPGTRLTVT.

The chain couples TRBV4-1 to TRBJ2-5; the TCRdb D gene call, TRBD2, has no DNA to confirm it. Germline V CDR1 and CDR2: MGHRA, YSYEKL. This CDR3 region has 16 residues. CDR3 region: CASSQVPSGRLETQYF.

The rearrangement joins TRBV5-1 to TRBJ2-5; the D call of TRBD1 rests on TCRdb alone, since no DNA is present to check it. Germline assignment: CDR1 SGHRS and CDR2 YFSETQ. The CDR3 contains 14 residues. CDR3 residues: CASSFDPGKETQYF.

This CDR3 reads CASRLAGEPPYNEQFF. V gene TRBV12-3 or TRBV12-4 combines with J gene TRBJ2-1; lacking DNA, the TRBD2 call made by TCRdb goes unchecked. The CDR3 runs to 16 residues.

This rearrangement joins TRBV14 to TRBJ2-1; the TCRdb call, TRBD1, lacks DNA for checking. Germline assignment: CDR1 SGHDN and CDR2 FVKESK. This CDR3 has 17 residues. The CDR3 protein is CASSQVTGSWKGDEQFF.

The rearrangement joins TRBV7-8 to TRBJ1-2; TCRdb calls TRBD1, which cannot be checked without DNA. The CDR3 sequence is 13 residues long. Per germline, CDR1 SGHVS and CDR2 FQNEAQ. CDR3 sequence reads: CASSLRGGYGYTF. The full variable domain, with the rest looked up from reference TRBV7-8 and TRBJ1-2, is GAGVSQSPRYKVAKRGQDVALRCDPISGHVSLFWYQQALGQGPEFLTYFQNEAQLDKSGLPSDRFFAERPEGSVSTLKIQRTQQEDSAVYLCASSLRGGYGYTFGSGTRLTVV.

This chain links TRBV2 with TRBJ1-2. CDR3 length: 13 residues. Germline values: CDR1 SNHLY, CDR2 FYNNEI. This CDR3 is CASSRTDNYGYTF.

The chain has TRBV11-2 and TRBJ2-1; the TCRdb call, TRBD2, lacks DNA for checking. The CDR3 runs to 18 residues. Per germline, CDR1 SGHAT and CDR2 FQNNGV. The CDR3 here is CASSLGASGTFHNNEQFF.

This chain connects TRBV7-3 to TRBJ2-5; TCRdb's D gene call, TRBD1, goes unchecked for lack of DNA. Germline V CDR1 and CDR2: SGHTA, FQGTGA. There are 15 residues in the CDR3. CDR3 protein: CASSLNRVGAETQYF.

The J gene is TRBJ1-1, the V gene TRBV6-5; the D gene TCRdb calls, TRBD1, cannot be checked with no DNA. Germline V gene sequence: CDR1 MNHEY, CDR2 SVGAGI. This CDR3 has 14 residues. The CDR3 spells CASSKDTLNTEAFF.

The chain has TRBV12-3 or TRBV12-4 and TRBJ2-1; checking the TCRdb D call of TRBD2 is not possible without DNA. CDR3 length: 16 amino acids. The CDR3 sequence: CASTEEGFGAWYEQFF.

This rearrangement joins TRBV6-5 to TRBJ1-2; TCRdb indicates TRBD1, and absent DNA this call remains unverified. There are 15 residues in the CDR3. In germline, CDR1 is MNHEY, CDR2 SVGAGI. The CDR3 region is CASSGGTPGPYGYTF.

The rearrangement uses TRBV9 and TRBJ2-7; absent DNA, TCRdb's TRBD1 call cannot be checked. Germline loops: CDR1 SGDLS, CDR2 YYNGEE. CDR3 length equals 14 residues. The CDR3 spells CASSLGQETPRQYF.

V is TRBV12-3 or TRBV12-4 and J is TRBJ1-1. The CDR3 spans 18 residues. The CDR3 reads CASSLLTRGLDMNTEAFF.

The chain recombines TRBV20-1 with TRBJ2-1. This CDR3 has 14 amino acids. CDR1 and CDR2 (germline): DFQATT, SNEGSKA (reference sequence). The CDR3 sequence: CSASELATYNEQFF.

The chain employs TRBV5-1 and TRBJ2-3; with no DNA, the TCRdb D assignment of TRBD1 cannot be verified. This CDR3 region has 14 residues. Per the germline V gene, CDR1 is SGHRS and CDR2 is YFSETQ. CDR3 in amino acids: CASTHRGRTDTQYF. Together with reference TRBV5-1 and TRBJ2-3, the CDR3 gives the full variable domain: KAGVTQTPRYLIKTRGQQVTLSCSPISGHRSVSWYQQTPGQGLQFLFEYFSETQRNKGNFPGRFSGRQFSNSRSEMNVSTLELGDSALYLCASTHRGRTDTQYFGPGTRLTVL.

The chain couples TRBV6-6 to TRBJ1-2; TCRdb indicates TRBD1, and absent DNA this call remains unverified. This CDR3 region has 16 residues. Germline values: CDR1 MNHNY, CDR2 SVGAGI (reference sequence). CDR3 sequence reads: CASSRARRDREGGYTF.

The gene calls are TRBV7-6 and TRBJ2-1; the TCRdb D gene call, TRBD2, has no DNA to confirm it. Germline loops: CDR1 SGHVS, CDR2 FNYEAQ. The CDR3 is 16 residues long. This CDR3 reads CASSPGLAGFYNEQFF.

The chain uses TRBV5-1 and TRBJ2-1; TCRdb's D call, TRBD2, is unchecked because there is no DNA. The CDR3 spans 15 residues. Germline-derived CDR1 and CDR2 are SGHRS and YFSETQ. The CDR3 spells CASSPIGRGGNEQFF. Full variable domain (outside the CDR3, taken from reference TRBV5-1 and TRBJ2-1): KAGVTQTPRYLIKTRGQQVTLSCSPISGHRSVSWYQQTPGQGLQFLFEYFSETQRNKGNFPGRFSGRQFSNSRSEMNVSTLELGDSALYLCASSPIGRGGNEQFFGPGTRLTVL.

The CDR3 loop is CASTRGLEAFF. The chain has TRBV12-3 or TRBV12-4 and TRBJ1-1; TCRdb picks TRBD1, but there is no DNA to check that call. The CDR3 covers 11 residues.

The chain recombines TRBV20-1 with TRBJ1-1. Germline V gene sequence: CDR1 DFQATT, CDR2 SNEGSKA (reference sequence). This CDR3 is 14 amino acids long. The CDR3 loop reads CSARDGLRNTEAFF.

The chain is built from TRBV10-3 and TRBJ2-3; TCRdb reports TRBD2, a call that lacks DNA to check it against. The CDR3 runs 14 residues. Germline values: CDR1 ENHRY, CDR2 SYGVKD. The CDR3: CAIRSGGPIDTQYF.

The J gene is TRBJ2-4, the V gene TRBV19. In germline, CDR1 is LNHDA, CDR2 SQIVND (reference sequence). The CDR3 is made up of 11 amino acids. CDR3: CASSIGDIQYF.

CDR3 loop: CASSSPRGSSNEQFF. The V and J genes are TRBV6-5 and TRBJ2-1. The CDR3 contains 15 residues. Germline CDR1 is MNHEY and CDR2 is SVGAGI.

CDR3 amino acids: CASSLWAGGTHNEQFF. The gene calls are TRBV28 and TRBJ2-1. The CDR3 length is 16 residues. Per germline, CDR1 MDHEN and CDR2 SYDVKM.

The V and J genes are TRBV3-1 and TRBJ2-5; the D call of TRBD2 rests on TCRdb alone, since no DNA is present to check it. Germline CDR1 and CDR2: LGHDT and YNNKEL (reference sequence). The CDR3 sequence is 15 residues long. The CDR3 region is CASSQTGRARETQYF.